One sample yielded the 6 T cell receptor beta chains listed below, sequenced in a study of identical twins. MiXCR was run by TCRdb on the 5' RACE reads, yielding one entry per CDR3 protein. The sample holds roughly 480,000 distinct CDR3 sequences, less than 25% seen once. This sample was also put to use in a study of T cells expressing NK-cell markers.

The sample was CD4+ T cells sorted from blood. These receptors all stem from a woman aged 18-35 years in good health.

This clonotype was seen a few times. The rearrangement uses TRBV20-1 and TRBJ2-3; TRBD2 agrees at 9 bases. There are 15 residues in the CDR3. Trimming took 1 base from V and 4 from J; bases not matched to a gene: 6. In germline, CDR1 is DFQATT, CDR2 SNEGSKA (reference sequence). The DNA for the CDR3 is TGCAGTGCTAGAGTGGCTAGCGGGGCGGCAGATACGCAGTATTTT. Translating gives CSARVASGAADTQYF.

This chain links TRBV20-1 with TRBJ2-3; D might be TRBD2 (6 bases). This CDR3 comprises 14 residues. V lost 5 bases, J lost 5 bases, and 17 bases lay in between. CDR1 DFQATT and CDR2 SNEGSKA come from the germline V gene (reference sequence). The CDR3 nucleotides read TGCAGTGCTCGCATACCGGGACTCAGAGATACGCAGTATTTT. It yields the protein CSARIPGLRDTQYF.

This clonotype appeared a few times. The V gene is TRBV5-1, the J gene TRBJ2-1; 8 nucleotides align to TRBD2. Germline lookup yields CDR1 SGHRS and CDR2 YFSETQ. Trimming removed 2 bases from V and 6 bases from J; junction bases left unmatched: 13. This CDR3 contains 17 residues. The CDR3, as DNA: TGCGCCAGCAGCTTTTCACCGAAACCGGGACTAGTCAATGAGCAGTTCTTC. Translating it yields CASSFSPKPGLVNEQFF.

This clonotype was seen more than once but under ten times. This chain uses TRBV20-1 with TRBJ2-5; D unclear. V lost 3 bases, J lost 1 base, and 3 bases lay in between. The CDR3 contains 11 residues. The germline gives CDR1 DFQATT, CDR2 SNEGSKA (reference sequence). The CDR3 region is CSASTQETQYF. CDR3 DNA: TGCAGTGCTAGCACCCAAGAGACCCAGTACTTC.

This rearrangement joins TRBV4-2 to TRBJ2-7, with 9 nucleotides matching TRBD1. Per the germline V gene, CDR1 is LGHNA and CDR2 is YNFKEQ. This CDR3 spans 15 amino acids. The trim removed 2 bases at V and 5 bases at J, leaving 7 bases unmatched. The CDR3 DNA is TGTGCCAGCAGCCAACAAGCGGGACAGGGTGACGAGCAGTACTTC. Its protein is CASSQQAGQGDEQYF.

The V call is TRBV9, the J call TRBJ2-7, with D maybe TRBD2 (6 bases). Germline lookup yields CDR1 SGDLS and CDR2 YYNGEE. Trimming took 0 bases from V and 2 from J, leaving 12 bases between them. This CDR3 has 15 residues. The CDR3 protein is CASSVDTGVPYEQYF. CDR3 DNA sequence: TGTGCCAGCAGCGTAGATACGGGAGTGCCCTACGAGCAGTACTTC.